A selection of T cell receptor beta chains follows, all from one sample in a study of T cell responses to AZD1222 COVID-19 vaccine. Assay used: immunoSEQ multiplex PCR; TCRdb lists only in-frame clones, some missing. The profile shows approximately 110,000 clones, around 82% of them singletons. Sample: peripheral blood, taken on day 0 of AZD1222 vaccination. These receptors were collected from an adult in good health. Both conserved end residues are trimmed from each CDR3. Each record gives: V gene, clone size, CDR3 protein. Only some rows state a clone size, as once, few, many or a class for expanded clones.

TRBV4-1,.,ASSPQRGEQTQY
TRBV24-1,.,ATSDRMDRGQTSYNEQF
TRBV28,few,ASSYKQNTEAF
TRBV28,.,ASSTPEETNEKLF
TRBV29-1,.,SVDQNKIVDREVKNYNEQF
TRBV9,.,ASSVAPDGEKLF
TRBV5-4,.,ASGPQGGYNEQF
TRBV28,.,ASSLRTGSYEQY
TRBV29-1,.,SALVGVNTEAF
TRBV7-8,.,ASSPRLSSYEQY
TRBV6-2/TRBV6-3,.,ASSPLLDREVTEAF
TRBV7-2,.,ASSHRRGGSNYGYT
TRBV7-8,few,ASSFSLWETQY
TRBV3-1/TRBV3-2,.,ASSQASGKVGEQY
TRBV3-1/TRBV3-2,.,ASSRGGSGQAYEQY
TRBV7-2,.,ASSLELGGISPLH
TRBV5-1,.,ASSLSERGYGYT
TRBV28,.,ASSRSFGLAGTNEQF
TRBV7-6,.,ASSLAPIGQGSNSPLH
TRBV5-1,.,ASSESLINEKLF
TRBV7-2,.,ASSLPYPHSPLH
TRBV7-9,.,ASSPARSDTEAF
TRBV6-5,once,ASRSREVSYNEQF
TRBV3-1/TRBV3-2,.,ASSQAPPGAEAF
TRBV5-4,.,ASSSGFGGGPGNEQF
TRBV7-2,.,ASSRQANQPQH
TRBV7-8,.,ASSLLGGLRLYNSPLH
TRBV6-4,.,ASSDRDRGSNQPQH
TRBV12-3/TRBV12-4,.,ASSLAENQPQH
TRBV5-1,.,ASSSRLAGGGTGELF
TRBV4-1,many,ASSHGQVHTEAF
TRBV5-1,.,ASSFGPRDRNQPQH
TRBV14,.,AGTGRAPLH
TRBV27,.,ASSFRGQTYNEQF
TRBV13,.,ASSLGGWYGYT
TRBV20-1,.,SASGQINEKLF
TRBV25-1,.,ASSELWRDTIY
TRBV9,.,ASSGGGTTYEQY
TRBV5-1,once,ASSTGQGGGNEQF
TRBV6-5,.,ASSTGQGYNSPLH
TRBV28,.,ASRSWGLNTGELF
TRBV7-9,.,ASRFWTGNDEQF
TRBV6-4,.,ASSDTTGGNTEAF
TRBV7-2,.,ASSQQGGDTEAF
TRBV5-6,few,ASSGLGQGYEQY
TRBV18,.,ASSPGLYNEQF
TRBV6-5,.,ASSLQGTNYGYT